These 21 T cell receptor beta chains were all obtained from the same sample, sequenced in a study of blood T cell repertoires in COVID-19. Measured with immunoSEQ multiplex PCR; TCRdb has only the in-frame clones, and not every one. The table shows some 220,000 clones, with around 81% occurring only once. The sequenced sample consisted of peripheral blood. The receptor source for this set is a woman aged 55-69 years with acute or convalescent COVID-19.

The genes are TRBV7-2 and TRBJ2-3; 12 nucleotides agree with TRBD2. There are 15 residues in the CDR3. Germline V lookup: CDR1 SGHTA, CDR2 FQGNSA. J lost 4 bases, V lost 8 bases, and 7 bases had no gene match. In nucleotides, the CDR3 is TGTGCCAGCGATGCTAGCGGGGGGGCGGCAGATACGCAGTATTTT. Its translation is CASDASGGAADTQYF. Based on the CDR3 plus reference TRBV7-2 and TRBJ2-3, the full variable domain is GAGVSQSPSNKVTEKGKDVELRCDPISGHTALYWYRQSLGQGLEFLIYFQGNSAPDKSGLPSDRFSAERTGGSVSTLTIQRTQQEDSAVYLCASDASGGAADTQYFGPGTRLTVL.

The rearrangement links TRBV28 to TRBJ1-1; the match to TRBD1 covers 8 bases. This CDR3 has 15 amino acids. V was clipped by 0 bases and J by 8 bases; unmatched bases: 8. Per germline, CDR1 MDHEN and CDR2 SYDVKM. The CDR3 here is CASSLWRQGRKEAFF. In DNA, the CDR3 is TGTGCCAGCAGTTTATGGAGACAGGGGCGGAAGGAAGCTTTCTTT. The variable domain in full, with the rest retrieved from reference TRBV28 and TRBJ1-1, is DVKVTQSSRYLVKRTGEKVFLECVQDMDHENMFWYRQDPGLGLRLIYFSYDVKMKEKGDIPEGYSVSREKKERFSLILESASTNQTSMYLCASSLWRQGRKEAFFGQGTRLTVV.

V is TRBV7-9 and J is TRBJ2-3, with 10 bases lining up with TRBD2. Unmatched junction bases numbered 9, after V lost 4 bases and J lost 2 bases. Per germline, CDR1 SEHNR and CDR2 FQNEAQ (reference sequence). The CDR3 is 17 residues long. The CDR3 DNA sequence: TGTGCCAGCAGCTCGGGGTGGACTAGCGGCCCCACAGATACGCAGTATTTT. This gives the protein CASSSGWTSGPTDTQYF.

As DNA, the CDR3 is TGTGCCAGCAGCTTAGGAACCGGGAATCAGCCCCAGCATTTT. Encoded protein: CASSLGTGNQPQHF. V usage is TRBV7-2 and J usage is TRBJ1-5, with D uncertain. V gave up 1 base and J gave up 4 bases, with 8 bases separating them. The CDR3 covers 14 residues. CDR1 and CDR2 (germline): SGHTA, FQGNSA.

The rearrangement joins TRBV9 to TRBJ2-2; weak D call: TRBD1 (6 bases). V lost 4 bases and J 2 bases, leaving 9 bases between the germline ends. Germline lookup yields CDR1 SGDLS and CDR2 YYNGEE. The CDR3 has 14 residues. In nucleotides, the CDR3 is TGTGCCAGCAGCAAGGACAGCAACACCGGGGAGCTGTTTTTT. Protein product: CASSKDSNTGELFF.

The V and J genes are TRBV18 and TRBJ1-2; the D gene is possibly TRBD1 (5 bases). Looked up from germline, CDR1 is KGHSH and CDR2 is LQKENI. V shed 3 bases and J shed 3 bases, with 11 bases lying between them. The CDR3 runs to 14 residues. Here the CDR3 reads CASSPQGGDYGYTF. In nucleotides, the CDR3 is TGTGCCAGCTCACCCCAGGGAGGTGACTATGGCTACACCTTC.

The chain carries TRBV6-2 or TRBV6-3 and TRBJ1-2; 11 bases line up with TRBD1. V lost 2 bases to trimming and J lost 7 bases; unmatched junction nucleotides: 6. The CDR3 covers 15 residues. Germline CDR1 reads MNHEY; CDR2 reads SVGEGT. The CDR3 DNA follows: TGTGCCAGCAGTTACGCGGACAGGGGGCTAGGTGGCTACACCTTC. Amino acid sequence: CASSYADRGLGGYTF.

The genes are TRBV20-1 and TRBJ2-1, with TRBD2 as a possible D gene (6 bases). Germline V CDR1 and CDR2: DFQATT, SNEGSKA (reference sequence). V was shortened by 5 bases and J by 7 bases, with 9 bases between the two germline ends. The CDR3 has 11 residues. The chain's CDR3 is CSAGTSNEQFF. The CDR3 region has the DNA TGCAGTGCTGGGACTTCAAATGAGCAGTTCTTC.

The J gene is TRBJ2-1, the V gene TRBV5-4; D perhaps matches TRBD1 (6 bases). The ends were cut back, 1 base at V and 9 bases at J, with 14 bases in the middle. This CDR3 is 14 amino acids long. Germline CDR1 reads SGHNT; CDR2 reads YYREEE (reference sequence). The CDR3 sequence: CASSLQGFRAEQFF. The CDR3 DNA reads as TGTGCCAGCAGCTTGCAGGGGTTCCGGGCTGAGCAGTTCTTC.

With respect to this clone: The identical CDR3 is also encoded by other nucleotide sequences in the sample. The chain has TRBV4-2 and TRBJ2-2; 9 bases agree with TRBD2. The CDR3 has 18 residues. Germline assignment: CDR1 LGHNA and CDR2 YNFKEQ. V lost 4 bases, J lost 5 bases, and 14 bases stayed unmatched. The CDR3 region has the DNA TGTGCCAGCAGCCCGATATGGGGGCGGGGGGGTTCTACCGGGGAGCTGTTTTTT. Translating it yields CASSPIWGRGGSTGELFF.

This clone was detected once. The gene calls are TRBV5-1 and TRBJ1-2; D is undetermined. Germline V gene sequence: CDR1 SGHRS, CDR2 YFSETQ. There are 14 residues in the CDR3. The V end lost 0 bases, the J end lost 2 bases, and 8 bases lay between the germline ends. The CDR3 region has the DNA TGCGCCAGCAGCTTGGAGAGCACCAACTATGGCTACACCTTC. This translates into CASSLESTNYGYTF.

This rearrangement joins TRBV7-8 to TRBJ2-5; 11 nucleotides line up with TRBD2. V shed 6 bases and J 4 bases; nucleotides not matched to a gene: 13. Germline V lookup: CDR1 SGHVS, CDR2 FQNEAQ. This CDR3 comprises 17 residues. For the CDR3, the DNA is TGTGCCAGCAGTAGTGGCCTAGCGGGGGGCCGGTCAGAGACCCAGTACTTC. Amino acids: CASSSGLAGGRSETQYF.

The chain employs TRBV19 and TRBJ2-1; D is possibly TRBD2 (7 bases). V was pared by 5 bases and J by 2 bases, with 13 bases between. Germline assignment: CDR1 LNHDA and CDR2 SQIVND (reference sequence). This CDR3 comprises 15 residues. CDR3 in DNA: TGTGCCAGTAGTCCCGGGGGGACAACCTACAATGAGCAGTTCTTC. This encodes CASSPGGTTYNEQFF. Complete variable domain (other parts from reference TRBV19 and TRBJ2-1): DGGITQSPKYLFRKEGQNVTLSCEQNLNHDAMYWYRQDPGQGLRLIYYSQIVNDFQKGDIAEGYSVSREKKESFPLTVTSAQKNPTAFYLCASSPGGTTYNEQFFGPGTRLTVL.

V is TRBV2 and J is TRBJ1-6; no definite D call. Trimming took 1 base from V and 14 from J, leaving 15 bases between them. CDR3 size: 14 residues. Germline V gives CDR1 SNHLY, CDR2 FYNNEI. As DNA, the CDR3 is TGTGCCAGCAGTGAAGGGGCCCTCTCGGGGACCCTCCACTTT. Protein sequence: CASSEGALSGTLHF.

The genes are TRBV7-9 and TRBJ2-5; the match to TRBD2 covers 10 bases. This CDR3 has 17 amino acids. Germline V gene data show CDR1 as SEHNR and CDR2 as FQNEAQ (reference sequence). V lost 4 bases and J lost 5; bases outside the gene matches: 13. The CDR3 is CASSSPSGGPLGETQYF. The CDR3 nucleotides read TGTGCCAGCAGCTCACCTAGCGGGGGTCCCCTCGGGGAGACCCAGTACTTC.

The genes are TRBV5-1 and TRBJ1-5, with D possibly being TRBD1 (5 bases). This CDR3 spans 14 amino acids. V dropped 10 bases and J dropped 6 bases, with 20 bases sitting between them. In germline, CDR1 is SGHRS, CDR2 YFSETQ. CDR3 loop: CASKQVAGRQPQHF. CDR3 sequence (DNA): TGCGCCTCTAAACAGGTTGCAGGTCGTCAGCCCCAGCATTTT.

CDR3 sequence: CASSLGRRLAGGPGETQYF. The DNA of the CDR3 is TGCGCCAGCAGCTTGGGTCGAAGGCTAGCGGGGGGGCCAGGAGAGACCCAGTACTTC. V and J are TRBV5-1 and TRBJ2-5, with 12 bases aligning to TRBD2. Germline CDR1 and CDR2: SGHRS and YFSETQ. The CDR3 loop spans 19 amino acids. V trimming: 0 bases; J trimming: 4 bases; junction bases outside the gene matches: 13.

The chain combines TRBV2 with TRBJ1-1, with D possibly TRBD1 on 5 matching bases. Germline lookup yields CDR1 SNHLY and CDR2 FYNNEI. V lost 4 bases, J lost 1 base, and 10 bases lay in between. This CDR3 has 14 amino acids. DNA for the CDR3: TGTGCCAGCAGTGCTGCGGGGCGGAACACTGAAGCTTTCTTT. Encoded protein: CASSAAGRNTEAFF.

The chain recombines TRBV30 with TRBJ2-3, with unresolved D. The V gene's germline CDR1 is GTSNPN and CDR2 SVGIG (reference sequence). V was clipped by 0 bases and J by 2 bases, with 12 bases between them. This CDR3 comprises 15 residues. This chain's CDR3 is CAWSVSDYYTDTQYF. The CDR3, as DNA: TGTGCCTGGAGTGTGTCCGATTACTACACAGATACGCAGTATTTT.

On this clone itself: This sample includes further DNA sequences coding for the same CDR3. V is TRBV12-3 or TRBV12-4 and J is TRBJ1-2, with D maybe TRBD1 (5 bases). Trimming took 3 bases from V and 5 from J, leaving 7 bases between them. The CDR3 is made up of 12 amino acids. The CDR3 is CASSFGGYGYTF. CDR3 bases: TGTGCCAGCAGTTTTGGGGGGTATGGCTACACCTTC.

CDR3 residues: CASSPKPPLAGRETQYF. DNA for the CDR3: TGTGCCAGCAGCCCAAAACCCCCACTAGCGGGGAGAGAGACCCAGTACTTC. The chain carries TRBV11-2 and TRBJ2-5; TRBD2 matches 10 bases. The CDR3 spans 17 residues. From germline, CDR1 is SGHAT and CDR2 FQNNGV. The V gene end was trimmed by 5 bases and the J gene end by 4 bases; junction bases not matched to a gene: 13.